This TCR beta chain was recovered during a study of cytomegalovirus exposure and HLA in healthy donors. With 60 Vbeta and 13 Jbeta primers, the PCR was carried out. TCRdb keeps only in-frame clones here, not all; method: immunoSEQ multiplex PCR. The sample contains 190,000 or so clones, 80% of which appear only once. Overall study results and limits: For most TCR sequences rarity was the rule, although some public TCRs occurred in many donors. Previous analysis showed most TCR beta V segments were productive about 90% or about 30% of the time.

Turning to this clone: What it binds is unknown.

Sequenced input: PBMCs. This clonotype originated in a boy aged 10-17 years in good health and CMV-seronegative.

The CDR3 here is CASSSLVWGGTEAFF. In nucleotides, the CDR3 is TGTGCCAGCAGTTCACTGGTGTGGGGGGGCACTGAAGCTTTCTTT. The V and J genes are TRBV27 and TRBJ1-1, with D perhaps matching TRBD1 (5 bases). Trimming shortened V by 4 bases and J by 4 bases, and 16 bases separated the two germline ends. In germline, CDR1 is MNHEY, CDR2 SMNVEV (reference sequence). The CDR3 totals 15 residues.